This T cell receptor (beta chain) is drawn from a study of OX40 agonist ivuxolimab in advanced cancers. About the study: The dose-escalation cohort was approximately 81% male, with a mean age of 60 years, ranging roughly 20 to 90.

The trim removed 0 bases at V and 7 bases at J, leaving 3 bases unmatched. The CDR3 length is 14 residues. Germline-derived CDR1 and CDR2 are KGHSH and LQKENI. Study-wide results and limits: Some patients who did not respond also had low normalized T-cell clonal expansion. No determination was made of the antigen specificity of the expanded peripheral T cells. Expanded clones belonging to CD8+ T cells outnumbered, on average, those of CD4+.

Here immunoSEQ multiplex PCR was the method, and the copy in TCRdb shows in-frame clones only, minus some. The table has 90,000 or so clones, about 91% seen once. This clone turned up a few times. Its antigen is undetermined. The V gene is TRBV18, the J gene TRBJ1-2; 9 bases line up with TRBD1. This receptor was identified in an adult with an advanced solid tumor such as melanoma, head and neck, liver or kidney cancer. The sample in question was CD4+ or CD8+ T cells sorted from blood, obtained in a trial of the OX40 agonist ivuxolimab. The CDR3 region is CASSPPGTGFGYTF. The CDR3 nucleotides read TGTGCCAGCTCACCACCGGGGACAGGGTTTGGCTACACCTTC.